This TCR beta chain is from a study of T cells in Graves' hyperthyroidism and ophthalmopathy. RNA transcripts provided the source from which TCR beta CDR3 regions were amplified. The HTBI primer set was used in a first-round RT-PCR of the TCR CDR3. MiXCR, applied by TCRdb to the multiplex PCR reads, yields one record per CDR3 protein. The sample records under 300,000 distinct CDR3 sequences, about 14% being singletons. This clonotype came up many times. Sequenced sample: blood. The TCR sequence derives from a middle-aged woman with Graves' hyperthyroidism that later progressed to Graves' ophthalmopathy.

DNA for the CDR3: TGTGCCAGCCACATAGACCCCGGACAGGGGAGAGGAGAGACCCAGTACTTC. It encodes CASHIDPGQGRGETQYF. The chain is built from TRBV18 and TRBJ2-5, with 9 bases that match TRBD1. CDR1 and CDR2 from the germline V gene are KGHSH and LQKENI. V gave up 8 bases and J gave up 4 bases; unmatched junction bases: 17. This CDR3 comprises 17 residues.